The next 6 T cell receptor beta chains were all read from a single sample in a study of CD4 T cell repertoires in COVID-19. This table comes from immunoSEQ multiplex PCR, and its TCRdb copy is limited to in-frame clones, with some not included. The repertoire holds approximately 75,000 clones, with 83% as singletons. The sample here was CD4+ T cells from peripheral blood, taken after recovery from COVID-19. The receptors derive from a human donor who had COVID-19.

The gene calls are TRBV6-1 and TRBJ2-5; D is perhaps TRBD2 (5 bases). Trimming removed 4 bases at V and 5 bases at J, with 26 bases between. The CDR3 extends over 18 amino acids. Germline assignment: CDR1 MNHNS and CDR2 SASEGT. The CDR3 reads CASSGSPLWTAAWETQYF. The CDR3 region has the DNA TGTGCCAGCAGTGGAAGTCCCCTTTGGACTGCGGCTTGGGAGACCCAGTACTTC.

V gene TRBV18 combines with J gene TRBJ1-1; the D is unclear. Germline CDR1 is KGHSH and CDR2 is LQKENI. This CDR3 is 13 amino acids long. V was cut by 3 bases and J by 3 bases, with 8 bases left in between. CDR3 amino acids: CASSPSLDTEAFF. The CDR3, as DNA: TGTGCCAGCTCACCCTCCCTGGACACTGAAGCTTTCTTT.

V usage is TRBV5-1 and J usage is TRBJ2-2, with 8 bases fitting TRBD2. The CDR3 has 16 residues. V lost 0 bases and J lost 5; bases outside the gene matches: 6. Germline V gene lookup returns CDR1 SGHRS and CDR2 YFSETQ. CDR3 sequence: CASSLGTSGGTGELFF. CDR3 DNA: TGCGCCAGCAGCTTGGGTACGAGCGGGGGAACCGGGGAGCTGTTTTTT.

This chain uses TRBV5-1 with TRBJ1-4; D remains unclear. The germline V and J ends were trimmed by 0 bases and 8 bases, with 17 bases remaining between them. The CDR3 length is 16 residues. The germline V gene has CDR1 SGHRS and CDR2 YFSETQ. The CDR3 bases are TGCGCCAGCAGCTTGGCCCCCGGTGCCGAGGAGGAAAAACTGTTTTTT. Protein product: CASSLAPGAEEEKLFF.

Concerning this clone itself: One end of the junction does not line up with germline, which may come from a read error. The chain carries TRBV6-5 and TRBJ2-7; 7 bases agree with TRBD2. The CDR3 covers 12 residues. Germline V gene lookup returns CDR1 MNHEY and CDR2 SVGAGI. CDR3 coding DNA: TGTGCCAGCAGTACCCTGGGGGGGTTGTTGGACTTC. Translation gives CASSTLGGLLDF.

V is TRBV30 and J is TRBJ1-5, with unresolved D. The CDR3 is 12 amino acids. CDR1 GTSNPN and CDR2 SVGIG come from the germline V gene (reference sequence). V was shortened by 5 bases and J by 4 bases, with 9 bases between the two germline ends. CDR3 amino acids: CAWGRENQPQHF. The DNA for the CDR3 is TGTGCCTGGGGTAGGGAAAATCAGCCCCAGCATTTT.